This TCR beta chain was sequenced during a study of T cell changes during pregnancy in multiple sclerosis. Repertoires were generated with immunoSEQ multiplex PCR, while TCRdb's copy carries only in-frame clones and drops some. The sample shows around 53,000 clones, roughly nine tenths of them seen only once. V dropped 3 bases and J dropped 3 bases, with 11 bases sitting between them. CDR1 SQVTM and CDR2 ANQGSEA come from the germline V gene. CDR3 length equals 13 residues. V and J are TRBV29-1 and TRBJ1-1; tentative D call: TRBD1 (5 bases). The receptor was isolated from a female donor with multiple sclerosis, enrolled in a pregnancy study. The material sequenced was CD8+ T cells from peripheral blood mononuclear cells, taken before pregnancy. The CDR3 here is CSVEGRAYTEAFF. The CDR3 DNA is TGCAGCGTTGAGGGCAGGGCCTACACTGAAGCTTTCTTT.